This entry describes one T cell receptor (beta chain). Each CDR3 protein is one row after TCRdb ran MiXCR on the RT-PCR reads. Among about 960,000 distinct CDR3 sequences, roughly 18% were seen once, and the ten largest hold 5% to 6.5%. The data are from a study of patients and donors after allogeneic stem cell transplantation. V was trimmed by 5 bases and J by 4 bases, leaving 23 bases between them. The germline gives CDR1 MGHRA, CDR2 YSYEKL. CDR3 length: 17 residues. Sequencing was done on a sample of blood, either unsorted or a sorted T cell fraction (not recorded which). This sequence was found in a human donor who was either an allogeneic HSCT recipient or a stem cell or donor lymphocyte infusion donor (not recorded which). It is not recorded whose cells these are; they may come from a transplant donor. J is TRBJ1-1 and V is TRBV4-1; weak D call: TRBD1 (5 bases). The CDR3 sequence: CASSASGGEPFSTEAFF. The CDR3 nucleotides read TGCGCCAGCAGCGCCTCCGGGGGGGAGCCCTTTAGCACTGAAGCTTTCTTT.